This T cell receptor (beta chain) was captured by sequencing in a study of human T cells and chemical hapten exposure. Study at large: The scalp of each patient received a weekly diphenylcyclopropenone dose for the full roughly 24-week study.

Deletions cut 5 bases from V and 1 base from J, with 12 bases between. This CDR3 is 15 amino acids long. Germline lookup yields CDR1 MDHEN and CDR2 SYDVKM. TCRdb re-called the RACE reads with MiXCR, one entry per CDR3 protein. The sample lists roughly 89,000 distinct CDR3 sequences; approximately 11% were seen once. The time point here: patch test 3, about 24 weeks after DPC sensitization. Treatment in this sample: therapeutic diphenylcyclopropenone sensitization with weekly scalp DPC. This clonotype has a count of ten or more. The source of this sequence is a woman in her 30s with alopecia areata. Some clones in this sample may be carry-over from other donors' samples. The chain carries TRBV28 and TRBJ1-5; D uncertain. Sample: whole blood, taken in connection with sensitization to the hapten diphenylcyclopropenone (DPC). The CDR3 loop reads CASSPRRRSNQPQHF. CDR3 in DNA: TGTGCCAGCAGTCCCCGGAGGAGGAGCAATCAGCCCCAGCATTTT.